This TCR beta chain was obtained from a study of PD-1 blockade in classical Hodgkin lymphoma. All patients relapsed after autologous stem cell transplantation, and brentuximab vedotin exposure varied. The table came from immunoSEQ multiplex PCR; TCRdb's copy has only in-frame clones and leaves some out. The sample lists about 40,000 clones; 70% to 90% were seen once. This CDR3 spans 16 amino acids. Germline V gene sequence: CDR1 SGHTA, CDR2 FQGTGA. J lost 5 bases, V lost 0 bases, and 3 bases had no gene match. This clonotype was obtained from a human donor with classical Hodgkin lymphoma. The chain links TRBV7-3 to TRBJ2-1, with TRBD2 matching over 11 bases. The sample was peripheral blood mononuclear cells (PBMCs), taken before the second cycle of nivolumab. This CDR3 is CASSLTGTSGNNEQFF. The CDR3, as DNA: TGTGCCAGCAGCTTAACTGGGACTAGCGGAAACAATGAGCAGTTCTTC. Combining the CDR3 with reference TRBV7-3 and TRBJ2-1 gives the whole variable domain GAGVSQTPSNKVTEKGKYVELRCDPISGHTALYWYRQSLGQGPEFLIYFQGTGAADDSGLPNDRFFAVRPEGSVSTLKIQRTERGDSAVYLCASSLTGTSGNNEQFFGPGTRLTVL.